This T cell receptor (beta chain) is from a study of blood T cell repertoires in COVID-19. Background on the study: Acute-phase and convalescent COVID-19 samples originated in the United States, Italy and Spain.

As handled by the study authors: Estimates of nucleated cell counts were drawn from the amplification of reference gene primers. Assay: immunoSEQ multiplex PCR; the TCRdb copy retains only in-frame clones and omits some. V, J and clone size derive from that table, while D and trimming were established from the DNA sequence. The data hold 95,000 to 150,000 clones, with 86% observed a single time. V shed 4 bases and J shed 0 bases, with 10 bases lying between them. CDR3 length equals 15 residues. Germline values: CDR1 SGHRS, CDR2 YFSETQ. The J gene is TRBJ1-4, the V gene TRBV5-1; D not certain. Sequencing was performed on peripheral blood. The clonotype comes from a man aged 35-49 years with acute or convalescent COVID-19. CDR3: CASSLEGATNEKLFF. The CDR3 DNA reads TGCGCCAGCAGCCTAGAGGGAGCAACTAATGAAAAACTGTTTTTT.